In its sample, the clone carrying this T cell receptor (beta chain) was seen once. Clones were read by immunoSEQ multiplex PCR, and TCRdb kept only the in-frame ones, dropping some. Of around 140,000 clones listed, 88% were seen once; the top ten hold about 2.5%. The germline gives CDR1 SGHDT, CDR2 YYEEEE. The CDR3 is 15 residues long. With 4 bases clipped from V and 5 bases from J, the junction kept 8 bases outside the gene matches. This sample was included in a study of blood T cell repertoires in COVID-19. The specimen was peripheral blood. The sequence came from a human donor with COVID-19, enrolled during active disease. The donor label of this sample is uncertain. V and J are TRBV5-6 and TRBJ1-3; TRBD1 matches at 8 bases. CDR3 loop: CASSAGQGERNTIYF. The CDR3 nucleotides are TGTGCCAGCAGCGCCGGACAGGGTGAAAGAAACACCATATATTTT. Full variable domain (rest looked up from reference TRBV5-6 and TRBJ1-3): DAGVTQSPTHLIKTRGQQVTLRCSPKSGHDTVSWYQQALGQGPQFIFQYYEEEERQRGNFPDRFSGHQFPNYSSELNVNALLLGDSALYLCASSAGQGERNTIYFGEGSWLTVV.